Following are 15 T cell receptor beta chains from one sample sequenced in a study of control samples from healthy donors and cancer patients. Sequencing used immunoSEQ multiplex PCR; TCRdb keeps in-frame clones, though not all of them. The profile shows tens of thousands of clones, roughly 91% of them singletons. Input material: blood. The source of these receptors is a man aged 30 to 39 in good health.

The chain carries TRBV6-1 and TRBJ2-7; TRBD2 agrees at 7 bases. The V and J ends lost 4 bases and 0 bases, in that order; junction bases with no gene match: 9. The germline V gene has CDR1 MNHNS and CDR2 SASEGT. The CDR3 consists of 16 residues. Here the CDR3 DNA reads TGTGCCAGCAGTGGTCGGGAGGCCCTTTCCTCCTACGAGCAGTACTTC. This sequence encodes CASSGREALSSYEQYF.

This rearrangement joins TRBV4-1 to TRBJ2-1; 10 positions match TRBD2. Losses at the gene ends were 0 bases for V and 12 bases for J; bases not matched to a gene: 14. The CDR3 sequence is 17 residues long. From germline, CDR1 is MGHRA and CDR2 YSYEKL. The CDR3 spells CASSQEGPSGGGVGQFF. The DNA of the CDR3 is TGCGCCAGCAGCCAAGAAGGCCCCAGCGGGGGGGGAGTAGGGCAGTTCTTC.

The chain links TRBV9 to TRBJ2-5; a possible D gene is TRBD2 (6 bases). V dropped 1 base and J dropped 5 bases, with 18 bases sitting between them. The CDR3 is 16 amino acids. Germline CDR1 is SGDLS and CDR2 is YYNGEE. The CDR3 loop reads CASSVTPGGAHETQYF. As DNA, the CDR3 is TGTGCCAGCAGCGTAACCCCGGGCGGGGCACACGAGACCCAGTACTTC.

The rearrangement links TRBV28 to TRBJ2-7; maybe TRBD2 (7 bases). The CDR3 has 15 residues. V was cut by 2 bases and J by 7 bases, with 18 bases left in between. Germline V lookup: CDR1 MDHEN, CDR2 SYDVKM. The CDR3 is CASSLPRMEGGEQYF. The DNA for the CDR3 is TGTGCCAGCAGTTTACCCCGGATGGAGGGGGGGGAGCAGTACTTC. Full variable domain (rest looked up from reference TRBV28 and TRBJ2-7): DVKVTQSSRYLVKRTGEKVFLECVQDMDHENMFWYRQDPGLGLRLIYFSYDVKMKEKGDIPEGYSVSREKKERFSLILESASTNQTSMYLCASSLPRMEGGEQYFGPGTRLTVT.

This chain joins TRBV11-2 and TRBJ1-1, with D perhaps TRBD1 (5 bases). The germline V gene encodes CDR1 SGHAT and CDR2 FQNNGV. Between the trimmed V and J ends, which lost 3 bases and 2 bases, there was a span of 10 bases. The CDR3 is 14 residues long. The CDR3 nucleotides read TGTGCCAGCAGCTTCGGGGGGAGAAACACTGAAGCTTTCTTT. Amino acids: CASSFGGRNTEAFF.

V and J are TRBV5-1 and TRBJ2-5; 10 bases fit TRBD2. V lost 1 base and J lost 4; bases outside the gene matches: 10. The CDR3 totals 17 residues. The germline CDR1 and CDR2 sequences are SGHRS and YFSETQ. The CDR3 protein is CASSLQGTSVGRETQYF. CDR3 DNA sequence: TGCGCCAGCAGCTTGCAAGGGACTAGCGTGGGTCGAGAGACCCAGTACTTC.

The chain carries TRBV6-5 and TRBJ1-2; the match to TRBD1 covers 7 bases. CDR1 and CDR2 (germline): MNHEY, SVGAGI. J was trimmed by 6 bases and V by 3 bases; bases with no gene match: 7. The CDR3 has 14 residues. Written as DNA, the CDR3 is TGTGCCAGCAGTTATACGAGGGGGCGCGATGGCTACACCTTC. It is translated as CASSYTRGRDGYTF.

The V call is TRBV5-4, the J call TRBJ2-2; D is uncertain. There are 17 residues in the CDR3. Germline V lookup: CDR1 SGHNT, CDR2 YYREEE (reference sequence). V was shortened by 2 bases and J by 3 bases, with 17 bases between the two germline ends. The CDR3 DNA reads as TGTGCCAGCAGCTTTCAAGTCCAAGGGCGAGACACCGGGGAGCTGTTTTTT. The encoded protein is CASSFQVQGRDTGELFF.

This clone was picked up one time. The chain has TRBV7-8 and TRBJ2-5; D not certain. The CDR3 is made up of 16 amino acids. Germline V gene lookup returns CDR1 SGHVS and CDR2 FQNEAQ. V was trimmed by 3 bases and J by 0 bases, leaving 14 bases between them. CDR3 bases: TGTGCCAGCAGCTTTATAGCACAAAGGTACCAAGAGACCCAGTACTTC. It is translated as CASSFIAQRYQETQYF.

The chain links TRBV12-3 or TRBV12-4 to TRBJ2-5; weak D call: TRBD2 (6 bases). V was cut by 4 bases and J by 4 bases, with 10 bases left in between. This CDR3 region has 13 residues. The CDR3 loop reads CASSSGGIETQYF. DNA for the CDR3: TGTGCCAGCAGTTCAGGAGGGATAGAGACCCAGTACTTC.

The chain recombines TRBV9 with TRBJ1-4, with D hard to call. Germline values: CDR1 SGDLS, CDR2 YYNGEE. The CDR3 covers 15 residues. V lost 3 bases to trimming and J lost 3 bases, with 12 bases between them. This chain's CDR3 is CASSETPEANEKLFF. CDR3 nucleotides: TGTGCCAGCAGCGAGACCCCGGAGGCTAATGAAAAACTGTTTTTT.

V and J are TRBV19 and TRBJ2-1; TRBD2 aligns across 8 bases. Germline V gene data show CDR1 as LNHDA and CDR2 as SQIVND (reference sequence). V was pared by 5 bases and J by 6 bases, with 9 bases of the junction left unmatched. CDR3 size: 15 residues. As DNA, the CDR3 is TGTGCCAGTAGTGACGGGACTAGGGGGGTCAATGAGCAGTTCTTC. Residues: CASSDGTRGVNEQFF.

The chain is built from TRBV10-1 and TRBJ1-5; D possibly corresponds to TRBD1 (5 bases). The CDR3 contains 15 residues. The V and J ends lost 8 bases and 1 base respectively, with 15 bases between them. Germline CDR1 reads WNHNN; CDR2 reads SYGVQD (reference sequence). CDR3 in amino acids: CASPPGGASNQPQHF. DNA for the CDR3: TGCGCCAGCCCCCCCGGGGGTGCGAGCAATCAGCCCCAGCATTTT.

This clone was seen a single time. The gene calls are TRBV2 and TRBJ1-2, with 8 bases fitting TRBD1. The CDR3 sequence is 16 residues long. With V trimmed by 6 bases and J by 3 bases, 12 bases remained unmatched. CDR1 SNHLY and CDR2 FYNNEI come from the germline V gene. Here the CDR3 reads CASRLGQGGRDYGYTF. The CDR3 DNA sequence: TGTGCCAGCAGACTAGGACAGGGCGGGCGCGACTATGGCTACACCTTC.

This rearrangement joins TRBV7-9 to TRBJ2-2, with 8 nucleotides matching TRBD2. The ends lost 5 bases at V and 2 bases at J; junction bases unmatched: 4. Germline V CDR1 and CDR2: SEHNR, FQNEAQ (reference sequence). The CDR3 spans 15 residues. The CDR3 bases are TGTGCCAGCAGCGTACTAGCGGCCAACACCGGGGAGCTGTTTTTT. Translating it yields CASSVLAANTGELFF. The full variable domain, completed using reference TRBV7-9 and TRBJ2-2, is DTGVSQNPRHKITKRGQNVTFRCDPISEHNRLYWYRQTLGQGPEFLTYFQNEAQLEKSRLLSDRFSAERPKGSFSTLEIQRTEQGDSAMYLCASSVLAANTGELFFGEGSRLTVL.